Shown below are 19 T cell receptor beta chains from a single sample sequenced in a study of Ad26.COV2.S vaccination and SARS-CoV-2 variants. The treatment denotes: around 19 received Ad26.COV2.S at low or high dose, single or two shots; several received placebo; per-sample allocation not given. The investigators took samples on day 63 after the first vaccine or placebo injection. Some clones are missing from TCRdb's copy, which holds only in-frame ones; the method was immunoSEQ multiplex PCR. The repertoire includes around 320,000 clones, more than 70% of them detected once, and roughly 1.9% sits in the top ten. The material sequenced was peripheral blood, taken in a trial of Ad26.COV2.S vaccine versus placebo. The receptors shown here come from a person aged 18-60 years who received the Ad26.COV2.S COVID-19 vaccine or a placebo.

The rearrangement uses TRBV3-1 (or the pseudogene TRBV3-2) and TRBJ1-3; D not resolved. The CDR3 spans 13 residues. Germline CDR1 LGHDT, CDR2 YNNKEL (reference sequence). Trimming removed 4 bases from V and 0 bases from J, with 4 bases in between. The CDR3 spells CASSPSSGNTIYF. The DNA of the CDR3 is TGTGCCAGCAGCCCAAGCTCTGGAAACACCATATATTTT.

This clone was recorded only once. This sequence joins TRBV18 and TRBJ1-4; weak D call: TRBD1 (5 bases). This CDR3 spans 16 amino acids. V dropped 3 bases and J dropped 5 bases, with 16 bases sitting between them. Per germline, CDR1 KGHSH and CDR2 LQKENI. Here the CDR3 reads CASSPRGAGNNEKLFF. The CDR3 DNA sequence: TGTGCCAGCTCACCGAGAGGGGCAGGGAACAATGAAAAACTGTTTTTT.

The chain couples TRBV5-1 to TRBJ2-4, with TRBD2 as a possible D gene (6 bases). Germline V gene sequence: CDR1 SGHRS, CDR2 YFSETQ. V was pared by 4 bases and J by 2 bases, with 16 bases between. The CDR3 is 16 amino acids. As DNA, the CDR3 is TGCGCCAGCAGCGAGGAGGGGATGGGGACCAAAAACATTCAGTACTTC. Translated, it gives CASSEEGMGTKNIQYF.

The gene calls are TRBV29-1 and TRBJ1-2, with TRBD1 as a possible D gene (6 bases). The CDR3 spans 12 residues. V lost 7 bases to trimming and J lost 2 bases, with 11 bases between them. The germline V gene encodes CDR1 SQVTM and CDR2 ANQGSEA. The CDR3 is CSATGQNYGYTF. DNA for the CDR3: TGCAGCGCGACAGGTCAAAACTATGGCTACACCTTC.

The J gene is TRBJ1-2, the V gene TRBV18, with TRBD1 as a possible D gene (5 bases). Germline V gene data show CDR1 as KGHSH and CDR2 as LQKENI. Trimming took off 3 bases at V and 6 bases at J, with 14 bases between the two ends. The CDR3 consists of 14 residues. CDR3 in amino acids: CASSPLGGGHGYTF. The CDR3 nucleotides read TGTGCCAGCTCACCCCTCGGGGGGGGACATGGCTACACCTTC.

The V call is TRBV19, the J call TRBJ1-6; D unclear. Trimming left V 6 bases short and J 5 bases short, with 11 bases between. CDR1 is LNHDA, CDR2 SQIVND, per germline (reference sequence). The CDR3 runs to 14 residues. This CDR3 is CASRTPSDNSPLHF. CDR3 coding DNA: TGTGCCAGTAGAACACCTTCCGATAATTCACCCCTCCACTTT.

V is TRBV4-1 and J is TRBJ2-7, with 10 bases identical to TRBD2. V gave up 2 bases and J gave up 4 bases; unmatched junction bases: 8. The length of the CDR3 is 16 residues. Germline lookup yields CDR1 MGHRA and CDR2 YSYEKL. CDR3 sequence (DNA): TGCGCCAGCAGCCAAAGATTAGCGGGGGGCACGTACGAGCAGTACTTC. The encoded protein is CASSQRLAGGTYEQYF.

The rearrangement links TRBV3-1 (or the pseudogene TRBV3-2) to TRBJ1-2, with D tentatively TRBD1 (5 bases). V shed 4 bases and J shed 7 bases, with 13 bases lying between them. CDR3 size: 13 residues. Germline CDR1 is LGHDT and CDR2 is YNNKEL (reference sequence). The CDR3 loop is CASSLAGRRGYTF. The CDR3 coding sequence is TGTGCCAGCAGCCTCGCGGGGCGGCGTGGCTACACCTTC.

The chain combines TRBV11-2 with TRBJ1-1; maybe TRBD1 (5 bases). This CDR3 region has 12 residues. CDR1 and CDR2 from the germline V gene are SGHAT and FQNNGV. Trimming removed 5 bases from V and 6 bases from J, with 10 bases in between. CDR3 nucleotide sequence: TGTGCCAGCAGCGGGCGGGGCCCTGAAGCTTTCTTT. Amino acids: CASSGRGPEAFF.

The chain joins TRBV7-2 to TRBJ2-7; D may be TRBD1 (6 bases). V lost 4 bases and J 5 bases, leaving 12 bases between the germline ends. The CDR3 is 13 amino acids. Per the germline V gene, CDR1 is SGHTA and CDR2 is FQGNSA. CDR3 loop: CASSYIRDNEQYF. The CDR3 bases are TGTGCCAGCAGCTATATCCGGGACAACGAGCAGTACTTC.

The chain links TRBV6-5 to TRBJ1-2; D is possibly TRBD1 (6 bases). CDR3 size: 14 residues. V dropped 6 bases and J dropped 7 bases, with 18 bases sitting between them. CDR1 is MNHEY, CDR2 SVGAGI, per germline. CDR3 nucleotide sequence: TGTGCCAGCAGCTCTTCGACAGGCCTTGGTGGCTACACCTTC. It codes for CASSSSTGLGGYTF.

The V gene is TRBV10-1, the J gene TRBJ2-3, with D uncertain. CDR1 is WNHNN and CDR2 is SYGVQD in the germline V gene (reference sequence). The CDR3 runs to 15 residues. V lost 3 bases to trimming and J lost 2 bases, with 12 bases between them. CDR3 in DNA: TGCGCCAGCAGTGACCGACGGACCTCCACAGATACGCAGTATTTT. This codes for CASSDRRTSTDTQYF.

The CDR3 sequence is CASRLVGPRTAGELFF. CDR3 bases: TGTGCCAGTAGACTAGTGGGGCCACGCACCGCCGGGGAGCTGTTTTTT. The gene calls are TRBV19 and TRBJ2-2, with D perhaps given as TRBD1 or TRBD2 (5 bases each). Trimming removed 6 bases at V and 6 bases at J, with 20 bases between. The length of the CDR3 is 16 residues. The germline V gene encodes CDR1 LNHDA and CDR2 SQIVND (reference sequence).

The CDR3 spells CASSQTSGGATDTQYF. CDR3 bases: TGTGCCAGCAGCCAGACTAGCGGGGGGGCTACAGATACGCAGTATTTT. The gene calls are TRBV3-1 (or the pseudogene TRBV3-2) and TRBJ2-3; the match to TRBD2 covers 14 bases. The J segment lost 3 bases and the V segment lost 3 bases, leaving 2 bases of the junction unmatched. The germline V gene encodes CDR1 LGHDT and CDR2 YNNKEL (reference sequence). The CDR3 is 16 amino acids.

This clone was seen a handful of times. The V and J genes are TRBV7-2 and TRBJ2-7; the D gene is possibly TRBD1 (7 bases). Trimming pared 10 bases from V and 6 bases from J, leaving 28 bases between. The germline gives CDR1 SGHTA, CDR2 FQGNSA. The CDR3 has 16 amino acids. Here the CDR3 reads CATKGGGQSQIGEQYF. In DNA, the CDR3 is TGTGCCACCAAAGGAGGGGGACAGAGCCAAATCGGCGAGCAGTACTTC.

CDR3 sequence reads: CATPLGQGSIYGYTF. In DNA, the CDR3 is TGTGCCACCCCGCTCGGACAGGGGTCGATCTATGGCTACACCTTC. The chain carries TRBV6-5 and TRBJ1-2, with 9 bases matching TRBD1. This CDR3 contains 15 residues. Looked up from germline, CDR1 is MNHEY and CDR2 is SVGAGI. V gave up 10 bases and J gave up 4 bases; unmatched junction bases: 13.

The genes are TRBV6-5 and TRBJ2-3, with D unclear. The germline V gene has CDR1 MNHEY and CDR2 SVGAGI. V gave up 6 bases and J gave up 3 bases, with 7 bases separating them. The CDR3 loop spans 12 amino acids. The CDR3 nucleotides read TGTGCCAGCAGGGGCAATACAGATACGCAGTATTTT. It translates to CASRGNTDTQYF.

This chain connects TRBV6-1 to TRBJ1-2; D is unresolved. CDR3 length equals 15 residues. Trimming removed 3 bases at V and 0 bases at J, with 11 bases between. The germline V gene encodes CDR1 MNHNS and CDR2 SASEGT. The CDR3 bases are TGTGCCAGCAGTGACCTGACCGGTGCTAACTATGGCTACACCTTC. This gives the protein CASSDLTGANYGYTF.

The chain couples TRBV6-5 to TRBJ2-3, with D perhaps assigned TRBD1 or TRBD2 (5 bases each). The germline gives CDR1 MNHEY, CDR2 SVGAGI. Trimming left V 9 bases short and J 5 bases short, with 21 bases between. There are 15 residues in the CDR3. Here the CDR3 DNA reads TGTGCCAGTCCCACGGGACCGGTGCCGGGAGATACGCAGTATTTT. Residues: CASPTGPVPGDTQYF.